This T cell receptor (beta chain) comes out of a study of cytomegalovirus exposure and HLA in healthy donors. It was with 60 Vbeta and 13 Jbeta primers that the PCR ran. Sequencing used immunoSEQ multiplex PCR; TCRdb keeps in-frame clones, though not all of them. In the table there are some 180,000 clones, 65% to 90% of which are singletons. Note on this clone: The junction does not match germline at one end; this may be a read error.

The source of this sequence is a woman aged 50 to 60 in good health and CMV-seronegative. What was sequenced was PBMCs.

The CDR3 region is CASSEGVESSYNSPLHF. CDR3 DNA: TGTGCCAGCAGCGAAGGGGTGGAGAGCTCCTATAATTCACCCCTCCACTTT. The V gene is TRBV6-1, the J gene TRBJ1-6; tentatively, D is TRBD1 (5 bases). CDR1 is MNHNS, CDR2 SASEGT, per germline. The CDR3 consists of 17 residues.